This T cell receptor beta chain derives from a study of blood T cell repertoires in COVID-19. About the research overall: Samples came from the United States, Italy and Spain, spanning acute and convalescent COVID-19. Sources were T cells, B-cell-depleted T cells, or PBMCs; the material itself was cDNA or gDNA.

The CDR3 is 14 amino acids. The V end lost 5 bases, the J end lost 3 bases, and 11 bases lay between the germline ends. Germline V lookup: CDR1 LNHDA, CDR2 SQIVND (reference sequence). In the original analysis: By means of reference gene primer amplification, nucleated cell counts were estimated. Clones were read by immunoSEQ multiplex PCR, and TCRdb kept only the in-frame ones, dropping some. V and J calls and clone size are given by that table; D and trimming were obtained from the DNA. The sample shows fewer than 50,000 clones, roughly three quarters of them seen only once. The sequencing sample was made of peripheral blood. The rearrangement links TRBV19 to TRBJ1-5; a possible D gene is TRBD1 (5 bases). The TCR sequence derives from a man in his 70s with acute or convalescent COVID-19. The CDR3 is CASSVDSPNQPQHF. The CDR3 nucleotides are TGTGCCAGTAGTGTCGACAGCCCCAATCAGCCCCAGCATTTT.